The 5 T cell receptor beta chains presented below share a single source sample, sequenced in a study. This table comes from immunoSEQ multiplex PCR, and its TCRdb copy is limited to in-frame clones, with some not included. The sample carries 68,000 or so clones, approximately 92% recorded once. The sample comprised PBMCs. Receptor source: a man aged 35-49 years with rheumatoid arthritis.

The chain recombines TRBV28 with TRBJ2-1; 10 bases agree with TRBD1. The CDR3 contains 15 residues. J was trimmed by 0 bases and V by 6 bases; bases with no gene match: 2. Looked up from germline, CDR1 is MDHEN and CDR2 is SYDVKM. The CDR3 loop is CASRGQGSSYNEQFF. The CDR3 region has the DNA TGTGCCAGCAGGGGACAGGGGAGCTCCTACAATGAGCAGTTCTTC.

This clone was found once. The CDR3 sequence: CASSGTTTYEQYF. The CDR3 nucleotides read TGTGCCAGCTCCGGGACGACAACCTACGAGCAGTACTTC. V is TRBV6-5 and J is TRBJ2-7, with D perhaps given as TRBD1 or TRBD2 (5 bases each). The germline CDR1 and CDR2 sequences are MNHEY and SVGAGI. Trimming pared 8 bases from V and 2 bases from J, leaving 13 bases between. CDR3 size: 13 residues.

The CDR3 sequence: CASSWDRSSYNSPLHF. DNA of the CDR3: TGTGCCAGCAGCTGGGACAGGAGCTCCTATAATTCACCCCTCCACTTT. V is TRBV27 and J is TRBJ1-6, with TRBD1 matching 8 bases. The junction had 4 bases not matched to a gene; V was cut back by 6 bases and J by 0 bases. Per germline, CDR1 MNHEY and CDR2 SMNVEV (reference sequence). The CDR3 spans 16 residues.

The chain is built from TRBV7-9 and TRBJ2-7; 7 bases map to TRBD1. The CDR3 extends over 14 amino acids. Germline-derived CDR1 and CDR2 are SEHNR and FQNEAQ (reference sequence). V shed 4 bases and J 6 bases; nucleotides not matched to a gene: 9. The CDR3 spells CASSSGDSKLEQYF. The DNA of the CDR3 is TGTGCCAGCAGCTCCGGGGACAGTAAACTCGAGCAGTACTTC.

The gene calls are TRBV15 and TRBJ2-6; D ambiguous. The germline CDR1 and CDR2 sequences are LNHNV and YYDKDF (reference sequence). The V and J ends lost 1 base and 0 bases respectively, with 16 bases between them. This CDR3 spans 19 amino acids. In DNA form, the CDR3 reads TGTGCCACCAGCAGAGGTTCCTCCGGATACTACTCTGGGGCCAACGTCCTGACTTTC. As protein: CATSRGSSGYYSGANVLTF.